The 14 T cell receptor beta chains reported below all come from one sample, sequenced in a study of blood T cell repertoires in COVID-19 (dated by TCRdb to the early 2020s). To prepare the library, the immunoSEQ multiplex PCR assay was applied. The source is immuneACCESS, and TCRdb retained only in-frame sequences with V and J called. Part of the clones is not carried over; for the studies checked, unresolved V genes explain less than half of this, and the remainder is unexplained. This sample has 70,000 or so clones in its table, and roughly 90% of those were observed once. The ten largest account for 1.5% of the sample. Specimen: peripheral blood. The receptors derive from a man in his fifties with acute or convalescent COVID-19.

V gene TRBV3-1 (or the pseudogene TRBV3-2) combines with J gene TRBJ2-3; D uncertain. Trimming left V 1 base short and J 6 bases short, with 5 bases between. This CDR3 is built from 12 residues. Germline CDR1 is LGHDT and CDR2 is YNNKEL (reference sequence). DNA of the CDR3: TGTGCCAGCAGCCAAGGAGCGGATACGCAGTATTTT. Its translation: CASSQGADTQYF.

This rearrangement joins TRBV28 to TRBJ1-1; TRBD1 agrees at 7 bases. CDR3 size: 13 residues. Losses at the gene ends were 6 bases for V and 5 bases for J; bases not matched to a gene: 6. CDR1 is MDHEN, CDR2 SYDVKM, per germline. Here the CDR3 reads CASSEGTVTEAFF. The CDR3 DNA sequence: TGTGCCAGCAGCGAAGGGACAGTTACTGAAGCTTTCTTT.

The gene calls are TRBV3-1 (or the pseudogene TRBV3-2) and TRBJ2-5, with a possible D match to TRBD2 (6 bases). Germline V gene lookup returns CDR1 LGHDT and CDR2 YNNKEL (reference sequence). CDR3 length: 16 residues. The V and J ends lost 0 bases and 6 bases respectively, with 17 bases between them. The CDR3 spells CASSQDYGDWAQTQYF. The CDR3 nucleotides are TGTGCCAGCAGCCAAGATTATGGGGACTGGGCTCAGACCCAGTACTTC.

The chain couples TRBV9 to TRBJ1-3; no clear D. CDR3 size: 12 residues. Germline values: CDR1 SGDLS, CDR2 YYNGEE. V gave up 5 bases and J gave up 3 bases, with 6 bases separating them. CDR3 in amino acids: CASRGVGNTIYF. CDR3 sequence (DNA): TGTGCCAGCAGAGGAGTTGGAAACACCATATATTTT.

The chain recombines TRBV9 with TRBJ2-1; D is perhaps TRBD2 (5 bases). Deletions cut 4 bases from V and 9 bases from J, with 14 bases between. The CDR3 spans 13 residues. Per germline, CDR1 SGDLS and CDR2 YYNGEE. CDR3 nucleotide sequence: TGTGCCAGCAGCTTAACGCCGGGAAGTGAGCAGTTCTTC. The encoded protein is CASSLTPGSEQFF.

The chain uses TRBV28 and TRBJ2-1; TRBD1 aligns across 10 bases. The J segment lost 6 bases and the V segment lost 8 bases, leaving 10 bases of the junction unmatched. The CDR3 runs 15 residues. Germline assignment: CDR1 MDHEN and CDR2 SYDVKM. Written as DNA, the CDR3 is TGTGCCAGCGCGCTCGGACAGGGGGTTTTCAATGAGCAGTTCTTC. It is translated as CASALGQGVFNEQFF. Complete variable domain (other parts from reference TRBV28 and TRBJ2-1): DVKVTQSSRYLVKRTGEKVFLECVQDMDHENMFWYRQDPGLGLRLIYFSYDVKMKEKGDIPEGYSVSREKKERFSLILESASTNQTSMYLCASALGQGVFNEQFFGPGTRLTVL.

The chain links TRBV4-2 to TRBJ1-1; perhaps TRBD1 as D (5 bases). Germline V gene sequence: CDR1 LGHNA, CDR2 YNFKEQ. V was trimmed by 4 bases and J by 1 base, leaving 10 bases between them. There are 14 residues in the CDR3. The CDR3 nucleotides are TGTGCCAGCAGCCCCATGACAGCGAACACTGAAGCTTTCTTT. Its translation: CASSPMTANTEAFF.

This rearrangement joins TRBV6-5 to TRBJ1-1; tentatively, D is TRBD1 (6 bases). CDR3 size: 15 residues. The V gene's germline CDR1 is MNHEY and CDR2 SVGAGI. V was trimmed by 3 bases and J by 5 bases, leaving 16 bases between them. CDR3 sequence (DNA): TGTGCCAGCAGTTATCAACAGGGCGGTGGAACTGAAGCTTTCTTT. Translation gives CASSYQQGGGTEAFF.

This chain joins TRBV11-2 and TRBJ2-3; 11 bases fit TRBD1. In germline, CDR1 is SGHAT, CDR2 FQNNGV. The CDR3 runs 18 residues. V was clipped by 4 bases and J by 5 bases; unmatched bases: 14. The CDR3 region is CASSSFPGTGGSRDTQYF. CDR3 DNA: TGTGCCAGCAGCTCCTTCCCCGGGACAGGGGGTTCAAGAGATACGCAGTATTTT.

The chain is built from TRBV10-3 and TRBJ2-2; 11 positions match TRBD2. The CDR3 length is 15 residues. The junction had 1 base not matched to a gene; V was cut back by 6 bases and J by 1 base. CDR1 and CDR2 (germline): ENHRY, SYGVKD. CDR3: CAIRTSGVNTGELFF. DNA for the CDR3: TGTGCCATCAGGACTAGCGGGGTGAACACCGGGGAGCTGTTTTTT.

The chain uses TRBV2 and TRBJ2-3; 15 bases are shared with TRBD2. V was pared by 10 bases and J by 5 bases, with 7 bases of the junction left unmatched. Germline CDR1 reads SNHLY; CDR2 reads FYNNEI. The CDR3 runs 15 residues. The CDR3 DNA follows: TGTGCCATCCCTGGACTAGCGGGGGGGAGAGATACGCAGTATTTT. This translates into CAIPGLAGGRDTQYF.

The chain uses TRBV28 and TRBJ2-7; no clear D. V lost 6 bases and J 7 bases, leaving 22 bases between the germline ends. The CDR3 spans 15 residues. The germline V gene has CDR1 MDHEN and CDR2 SYDVKM. The CDR3 protein is CASSRPLDTGGEQYF. The CDR3 DNA follows: TGTGCCAGCAGCCGCCCCCTCGACACCGGTGGGGAGCAGTACTTC.

This chain uses TRBV28 with TRBJ1-2; maybe TRBD1 (6 bases). Germline V gene lookup returns CDR1 MDHEN and CDR2 SYDVKM. The CDR3 covers 16 residues. Trimming left V 8 bases short and J 7 bases short, with 26 bases between. This chain's CDR3 is CASGTTQGFGFGGYTF. Here the CDR3 DNA reads TGTGCCAGCGGGACGACACAGGGTTTTGGTTTTGGTGGCTACACCTTC.

This chain links TRBV7-3 with TRBJ2-3, with D possibly matching TRBD2 (6 bases). Per the germline V gene, CDR1 is SGHTA and CDR2 is FQGTGA. The CDR3 length is 14 residues. V dropped 5 bases and J dropped 2 bases, with 11 bases sitting between them. CDR3 region: CASSDSGHTDTQYF. CDR3 nucleotide sequence: TGTGCCAGCAGCGATAGCGGCCACACAGATACGCAGTATTTT. The variable domain in full, with the rest retrieved from reference TRBV7-3 and TRBJ2-3, is GAGVSQTPSNKVTEKGKYVELRCDPISGHTALYWYRQSLGQGPEFLIYFQGTGAADDSGLPNDRFFAVRPEGSVSTLKIQRTERGDSAVYLCASSDSGHTDTQYFGPGTRLTVL.